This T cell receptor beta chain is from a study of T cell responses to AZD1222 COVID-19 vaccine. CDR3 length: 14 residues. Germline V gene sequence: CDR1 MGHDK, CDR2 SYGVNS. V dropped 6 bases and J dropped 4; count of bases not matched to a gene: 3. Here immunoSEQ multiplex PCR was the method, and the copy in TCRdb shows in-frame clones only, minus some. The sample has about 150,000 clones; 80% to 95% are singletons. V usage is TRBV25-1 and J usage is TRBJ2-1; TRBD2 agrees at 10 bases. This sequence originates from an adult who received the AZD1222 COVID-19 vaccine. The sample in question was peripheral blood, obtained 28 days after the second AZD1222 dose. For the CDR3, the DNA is TGTGCCAGCAGCGGGACTAGCGCGTACAATGAGCAGTTCTTC. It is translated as CASSGTSAYNEQFF.